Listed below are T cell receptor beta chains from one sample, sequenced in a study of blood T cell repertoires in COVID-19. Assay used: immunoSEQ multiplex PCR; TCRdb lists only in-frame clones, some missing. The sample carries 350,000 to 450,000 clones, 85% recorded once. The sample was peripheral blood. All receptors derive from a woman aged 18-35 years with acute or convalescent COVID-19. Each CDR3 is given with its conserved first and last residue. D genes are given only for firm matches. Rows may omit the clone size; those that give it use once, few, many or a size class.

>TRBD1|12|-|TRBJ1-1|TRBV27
TGTGCCAGTAGACAGGGGGTGAGTGAAGCTTTCTTT
CASRQGVSEAFF
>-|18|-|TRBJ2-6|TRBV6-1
TGTGCCAGCAGTGTTCCAAGCAGGAGGAGCTCTGGGGCCAACGTCCTGACTTTC
CASSVPSRRSSGANVLTF
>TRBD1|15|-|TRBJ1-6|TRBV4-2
TGTGCCAGCAGCCTAGAACAGGGGGATAATTCACCCCTCCACTTT
CASSLEQGDNSPLHF
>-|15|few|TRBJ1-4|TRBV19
TGTGCCAGCGTAGCAGGGTTTTCAACTAATGAAAAACTGTTTTTT
CASVAGFSTNEKLFF
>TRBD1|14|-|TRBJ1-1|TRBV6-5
TGTGCCAGCAGCTTCGACAGGGTCAGCCCTGAAGCTTTCTTT
CASSFDRVSPEAFF
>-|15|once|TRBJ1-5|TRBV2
TGTGCCAGCAGTGAAGTGGACAATAGCAATCAGCCCCAGCATTTT
CASSEVDNSNQPQHF
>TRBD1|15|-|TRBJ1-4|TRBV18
TGTGCCAGCTCACCACCGGGACAGGGGCCGATCAAACTGTTTTTT
CASSPPGQGPIKLFF
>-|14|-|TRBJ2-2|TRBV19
TGTGCTATAACGGCGGCGCCGAACACCGGGGAGCTGTTTTTT
CAITAAPNTGELFF
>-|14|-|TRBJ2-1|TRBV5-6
TGTGCCAGCAGCTTGGCGATCCGATCGGGTGAGCAGTTCTTC
CASSLAIRSGEQFF
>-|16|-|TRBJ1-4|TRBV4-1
TGCGCCAGCAGCCGACAGTCATCGCGAGTTGATGAAAAACTGTTTTTT
CASSRQSSRVDEKLFF
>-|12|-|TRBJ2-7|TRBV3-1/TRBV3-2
TGTGCCAGCAGCCAAGATAGGGGGATGCAGTACTTC
CASSQDRGMQYF
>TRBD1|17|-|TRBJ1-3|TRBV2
TGTGCCAGCAAGGGAGTCCAGGGGGCCTCCTCTGGAAACACCATATATTTT
CASKGVQGASSGNTIYF
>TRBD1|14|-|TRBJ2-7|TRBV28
TGTGCCAGCAGAACAGACAGGGATCGCTACGAGCAGTACTTC
CASRTDRDRYEQYF
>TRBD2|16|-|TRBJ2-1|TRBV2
TGTGCCAGCAGCCGAATGGCGGGAGGTTTCTACAATGAGCAGTTCTTC
CASSRMAGGFYNEQFF
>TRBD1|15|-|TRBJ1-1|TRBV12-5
TGTGCTAGTGGCGAACGGGACAGACGGAACACTGAAGCTTTCTTT
CASGERDRRNTEAFF
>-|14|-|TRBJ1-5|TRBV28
TGTGCCAGCACCTTAGACGGAGGCAATCAGCCCCAGCATTTT
CASTLDGGNQPQHF
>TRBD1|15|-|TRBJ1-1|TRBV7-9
TGTGCCAGCAGCGGACGGACAGGGGGGGTCACTGAAGCTTTCTTT
CASSGRTGGVTEAFF
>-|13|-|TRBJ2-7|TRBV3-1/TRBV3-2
TGTGCCAGCAGCCACACAGATACCTACGAGCAGTACTTC
CASSHTDTYEQYF
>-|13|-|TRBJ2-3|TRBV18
TGTGCCAGCTCACCACAAGGACAAGATACGCAGTATTTT
CASSPQGQDTQYF
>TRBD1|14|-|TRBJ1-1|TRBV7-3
TGTGCCAGCAGCTTGAGGGGGCGCGCTACTGAAGCTTTCTTT
CASSLRGRATEAFF
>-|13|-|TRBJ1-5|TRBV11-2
TGTGCCAGCAGTTATACAGAGTACCAGCCCCAGCATTTT
CASSYTEYQPQHF
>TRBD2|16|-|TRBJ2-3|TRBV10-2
TGCGCCAGCAGTGAAAGGCGGGGGGGCCGGACAGATACGCAGTATTTT
CASSERRGGRTDTQYF
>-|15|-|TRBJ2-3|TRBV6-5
TGTGCCAGCAGTTATAGTTTCGCTCCCACAGATACGCAGTATTTT
CASSYSFAPTDTQYF
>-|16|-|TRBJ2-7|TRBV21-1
TGTGCCAGCAGCACCAGGACAGGCGGGAACCTCTACGAGCAGTACTTC
CASSTRTGGNLYEQYF